The source of this TCR beta chain is a study of beta chain features in type 1 diabetes. The CDR3 length is 15 residues. Germline-derived CDR1 and CDR2 are SGDLS and YYNGEE. V was trimmed by 2 bases and J by 6 bases, leaving 18 bases between them. The authors reverse transcribed all of the isolated RNA, so sequencing captured expressed TCRB transcripts. The assay was immunoSEQ multiplex PCR, and TCRdb's table has in-frame clones only and misses some. In the table there are fewer than 400,000 clones, around 8% of which are singletons. V usage is TRBV9 and J usage is TRBJ2-7; maybe TRBD2 (7 bases). This TCR was sampled from a young woman in good health. The specimen was central memory CD4+ T cells from blood. CDR3 in DNA: TGTGCCAGCAGCGTGGCGGGAGCAGGGGTTTTCGAGCAGTACTTC. Protein sequence: CASSVAGAGVFEQYF.